This T cell receptor beta chain was observed in a study of CD8+CD57+ T cells in acquired aplastic anemia. Overall study results and limits: Researchers report that fewer than 35 CD8+ CDR3 sequences appeared in both patients and controls.

The use of genomic DNA as template underpinned the TCR beta VDJ and CDR3 profiling. Each CDR3 protein is one row after TCRdb ran MiXCR on the reads. This table holds 180,000 or so distinct CDR3 sequences, more than 60% found once. Patients picked for sequencing had shown CD8+CD57+ cell expansion detected by flow cytometry. Details on this clonotype: Its antigen is unidentified.

The receptor comes from a human donor with aplastic anemia. The sample was sorted CD4+, CD8+, or CD8+CD57+ T cells (not recorded which) from PBMCs.

CDR3 sequence: CASSLSGAYNEQYF. CDR3 DNA sequence: TGTGCCAGCAGCTTAAGTGGGGCTTACAATGAGCAGTATTTT. The genes are TRBV7-9 and TRBJ2-3; possible D gene TRBD1, 5 bases. The CDR3 loop spans 14 amino acids. Trimming removed 2 bases at V and 11 bases at J, with 17 bases between. Germline CDR1 reads SEHNR; CDR2 reads FQNEAQ (reference sequence). Full variable domain (rest looked up from reference TRBV7-9 and TRBJ2-3): DTGVSQNPRHKITKRGQNVTFRCDPISEHNRLYWYRQTLGQGPEFLTYFQNEAQLEKSRLLSDRFSAERPKGSFSTLEIQRTEQGDSAMYLCASSLSGAYNEQYFGPGTRLTVL.